One sample yielded the 19 T cell receptor beta chains listed below, sequenced in a study of human T cells and chemical hapten exposure. Treatment noted: therapeutic diphenylcyclopropenone sensitization with weekly scalp DPC. Individual cDNA molecules had unique molecular identifiers attached to them by the library. TCRdb reprocessed the reads via MiXCR and lists one record per CDR3 protein. Seen here are 850 to 1,000 distinct CDR3 sequences, around 56% observed once, and the top ten hold 4.5% to 7.5%. Sequencing used whole blood, obtained before DPC sensitization or 2, 6, or about 24 weeks after (not recorded which). The receptor set was obtained from an adult with alopecia areata. Some clones in this sample may be carry-over from other donors' samples. This table probably holds off-target reads from a library built for another chain.

The CDR3 loop is CASSLAGQNNEQFF. CDR3 sequence (DNA): TGTGCCAGCAGCTTGGCCGGGCAGAACAATGAGCAGTTCTTC. V and J are TRBV5-5 and TRBJ2-1; D unresolved. This CDR3 contains 14 residues. Per the germline V gene, CDR1 is SGHKS and CDR2 is YYEKEE (reference sequence). V lost 0 bases and J lost 5, with 9 bases in between.

The rearrangement joins TRBV20-1 to TRBJ2-7; tentatively, D is TRBD1 (6 bases). The ends were cut back, 7 bases at V and 5 bases at J, with 12 bases in the middle. The CDR3 is made up of 11 amino acids. Germline V CDR1 and CDR2: DFQATT, SNEGSKA (reference sequence). The CDR3 bases are TGCAGTGTAAGGTACAGGGACGAGCAGTACTTC. Translated: CSVRYRDEQYF.

This sequence joins TRBV20-1 and TRBJ2-3; D is uncertain. Trimming took 5 bases from V and 6 from J, leaving 12 bases between them. This CDR3 has 12 residues. Germline CDR1 and CDR2: DFQATT and SNEGSKA (reference sequence). The CDR3 coding sequence is TGCAGTGCTGAGGCCCTGAGGGATACGCAGTATTTT. Translation gives CSAEALRDTQYF.

V is TRBV5-1 and J is TRBJ2-2; D not resolved. Germline-derived CDR1 and CDR2 are SGHRS and YFSETQ. The CDR3 is 13 amino acids. Trimming pared 0 bases from V and 7 bases from J, leaving 7 bases between. CDR3 sequence (DNA): TGCGCCAGCAGCTTGGCCTCAAACGGGGAGCTGTTTTTT. Protein: CASSLASNGELFF.

This clonotype has just one count. The V gene is TRBV20-1, the J gene TRBJ1-4, with D hard to call. The germline V gene has CDR1 DFQATT and CDR2 SNEGSKA (reference sequence). The CDR3 spans 13 residues. Trimming left V 0 bases short and J 13 bases short, with 15 bases between. The CDR3 reads CSARDQGGLGLFF. CDR3 DNA: TGCAGTGCTAGAGATCAAGGCGGCTTAGGACTGTTTTTT.

This clonotype was seen only a few times. V usage is TRBV5-6 and J usage is TRBJ2-1; no clear D. This CDR3 is 12 amino acids long. V gave up 4 bases and J gave up 7 bases, with 9 bases separating them. Germline-derived CDR1 and CDR2 are SGHDT and YYEEEE. This CDR3 is CASSLYNNEQFF. CDR3 nucleotide sequence: TGTGCCAGCAGCCTATACAATAATGAGCAGTTCTTC.

CDR3 DNA: TGTGCCACTGCCGCAGGGGGCCGATTCTATGGCTACACCTTC. Its protein is CATAAGGRFYGYTF. V usage is TRBV6-1 and J usage is TRBJ1-2; 8 bases are shared with TRBD1. The germline V gene encodes CDR1 MNHNS and CDR2 SASEGT. The CDR3 contains 14 residues. After removal of 10 bases from V and 4 bases from J, the junction contained 11 bases not matched to a gene.

V usage is TRBV2 and J usage is TRBJ2-7; no clear D. This CDR3 spans 14 amino acids. V gave up 7 bases and J gave up 7 bases, with 20 bases separating them. Germline V lookup: CDR1 SNHLY, CDR2 FYNNEI. The CDR3 sequence is CASTSAGTSLEQYF. As DNA, the CDR3 is TGTGCCAGCACGTCGGCCGGTACTTCTCTGGAGCAGTACTTC.

The count of this clonotype is one. This chain joins TRBV6-1 and TRBJ2-7, with no clear D. V shed 5 bases and J shed 0 bases, with 11 bases lying between them. Germline assignment: CDR1 MNHNS and CDR2 SASEGT. The CDR3 covers 14 residues. CDR3 coding DNA: TGTGCCAGCAGTTTGGGGTTTCGCTCCTACGAGCAGTACTTC. Protein: CASSLGFRSYEQYF.

This sequence joins TRBV12-3 or TRBV12-4 and TRBJ2-5, with D perhaps TRBD2 (6 bases). This CDR3 is 13 amino acids long. The germline V and J ends were trimmed by 6 bases and 5 bases, with 13 bases remaining between them. The DNA of the CDR3 is TGTGCCAGCAGCGACGAACGGGGGGAGACCCAGTACTTC. Its protein product is CASSDERGETQYF.

The rearrangement joins TRBV11-2 to TRBJ1-6, with unresolved D. Germline V gene data show CDR1 as SGHAT and CDR2 as FQNNGV. The CDR3 has 13 residues. Trimming removed 0 bases from V and 13 bases from J, with 10 bases in between. CDR3 region: CASSLDRYNPLHF. As DNA, the CDR3 is TGTGCCAGCAGCTTAGATCGGTACAACCCCCTCCACTTT.

This chain connects TRBV14 to TRBJ2-1; no definite D call. The germline V and J ends were trimmed by 3 bases and 6 bases, with 12 bases remaining between them. Germline CDR1 SGHDN, CDR2 FVKESK. The CDR3 spans 14 residues. The CDR3 reads CASSQAGRANEQFF. The CDR3 DNA reads TGTGCCAGCAGCCAGGCAGGAAGGGCCAATGAGCAGTTCTTC.

V usage is TRBV7-2 and J usage is TRBJ1-1; no clear D gene. Trimming pared 5 bases from V and 2 bases from J, leaving 12 bases between. The germline V gene encodes CDR1 SGHTA and CDR2 FQGNSA. The CDR3 sequence is 14 residues long. CDR3 sequence reads: CASSPRELNTEAFF. For the CDR3, the DNA is TGTGCCAGCAGCCCCCGGGAACTAAACACTGAAGCTTTCTTT.

As concerns this clonotype: It is likely a read error, because the conserved phenylalanine at the end of the CDR3 is missing. V is TRBV20-1 and J is TRBJ2-1; TRBD1 aligns across 7 bases. This CDR3 is built from 13 residues. V lost 3 bases and J lost 9; bases outside the gene matches: 8. The germline V gene has CDR1 DFQATT and CDR2 SNEGSKA (reference sequence). CDR3 nucleotides: TGCAGTGCTAGGACACAGGGGTGGGGTGAGCAGTTCTTG. This codes for CSARTQGWGEQFL.

This clonotype was found once. The chain joins TRBV5-1 to TRBJ2-5, with a tentative D call TRBD1 (6 bases). Trimming took off 3 bases at V and 3 bases at J, with 12 bases between the two ends. Germline CDR1 and CDR2: SGHRS and YFSETQ. CDR3 size: 14 residues. CDR3 residues: CASSSGQQEETQYF. CDR3 in DNA: TGCGCCAGCAGCTCTGGACAGCAGGAAGAGACCCAGTACTTC.

The rearrangement joins TRBV10-3 to TRBJ2-7; possible D gene TRBD1, 6 bases. This CDR3 region has 13 residues. Trimming took off 10 bases at V and 3 bases at J, with 16 bases between the two ends. Germline CDR1 is ENHRY and CDR2 is SYGVKD. The CDR3 DNA reads as TGTGCCACCAGGGGCCGTACCGACTACGAGCAGTACTTC. As protein: CATRGRTDYEQYF.

Only a few counts were recorded for this clonotype. As DNA, the CDR3 is TGCAGTGCCGCCCTTGGACAGGGGCAGACTGAAGCTTTCTTT. This sequence encodes CSAALGQGQTEAFF. The genes are TRBV20-1 and TRBJ1-1; 9 bases map to TRBD1. The CDR3 has 14 amino acids. CDR1 and CDR2 (germline): DFQATT, SNEGSKA (reference sequence). The trim removed 6 bases at V and 5 bases at J, leaving 10 bases unmatched.

This clonotype was seen only a few times. The V gene is TRBV6-5, the J gene TRBJ2-7; D possibly matches TRBD1 or TRBD2 (5 bases each). The CDR3 is 13 residues long. Germline CDR1 MNHEY, CDR2 SVGAGI. Trimming removed 7 bases at V and 0 bases at J, with 10 bases between. CDR3: CASMKGSSYEQYF. CDR3 nucleotides: TGTGCCAGCATGAAGGGGAGCTCCTACGAGCAGTACTTC.

This clonotype was observed a handful of times. This chain joins TRBV27 and TRBJ2-1; D possibly uses TRBD1 or TRBD2 (5 bases each). CDR3 length equals 14 residues. Trimming removed 5 bases at V and 5 bases at J, with 13 bases between. Germline CDR1 MNHEY, CDR2 SMNVEV (reference sequence). This CDR3 reads CASSPGPTDNEQFF. In DNA, the CDR3 is TGTGCCAGCAGTCCGGGGCCAACTGACAATGAGCAGTTCTTC.